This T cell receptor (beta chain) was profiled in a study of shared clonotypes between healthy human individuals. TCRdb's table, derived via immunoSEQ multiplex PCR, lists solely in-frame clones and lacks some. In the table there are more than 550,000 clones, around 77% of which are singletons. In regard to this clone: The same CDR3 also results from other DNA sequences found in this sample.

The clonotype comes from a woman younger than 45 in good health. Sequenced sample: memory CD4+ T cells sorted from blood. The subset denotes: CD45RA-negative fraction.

The CDR3 DNA sequence: TGTGCCAGCAGCTTAACTAGTGGAACCTACAATGAGCAGTTCTTC. Translating gives CASSLTSGTYNEQFF. This chain connects TRBV7-3 to TRBJ2-1; D gene uncertain. Trimming stripped 0 bases from V and 2 bases from J, with 8 bases between. The CDR3 is made up of 15 amino acids. Germline-derived CDR1 and CDR2 are SGHTA and FQGTGA.